This T cell receptor (beta chain) is from a study of T-cell memory formation after mild COVID-19. The V and J ends lost 6 bases and 4 bases, in that order; junction bases with no gene match: 9. Germline V lookup: CDR1 LNHDA, CDR2 SQIVND (reference sequence). CDR3 length equals 14 residues. Findings of the study overall: Clones shrinking from day 15 to 85 showed even CD4/CD8 mixes; later expanders tilted CD4+. Specificity for SARS-CoV-2 was not confirmed among the second-wave clones peaking on day 37. Those CD4+ clones that contracted were mainly in CM and EM (CD8+ ones in EMRA).

Notes on this clonotype: Its target is not known.

TCRdb re-called the 5' RACE reads through MiXCR, storing one row per CDR3 protein. In the table there are about 610,000 distinct CDR3 sequences, 15% to 20% of which are singletons. The sequenced material came from PBMCs or a T cell subset sorted from them (not recorded which). The chain carries TRBV19 and TRBJ2-7; 7 nucleotides line up with TRBD2. This receptor was taken from an adult woman who had mild COVID-19 (a few samples of this study predate the infection). Cell type and time point are not known. The CDR3 DNA reads TGTGCCAGTAGCCCAGCGGGGCCCCCTTACGAGCAGTACTTC. Translating gives CASSPAGPPYEQYF.